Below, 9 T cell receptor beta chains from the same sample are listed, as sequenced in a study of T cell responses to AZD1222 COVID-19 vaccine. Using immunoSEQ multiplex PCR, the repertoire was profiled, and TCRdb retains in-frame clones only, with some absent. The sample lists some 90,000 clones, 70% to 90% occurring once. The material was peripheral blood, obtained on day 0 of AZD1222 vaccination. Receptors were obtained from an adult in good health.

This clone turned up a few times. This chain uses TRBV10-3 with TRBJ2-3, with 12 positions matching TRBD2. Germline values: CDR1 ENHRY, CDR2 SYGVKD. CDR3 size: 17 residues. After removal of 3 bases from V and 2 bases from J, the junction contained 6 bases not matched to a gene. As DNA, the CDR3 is TGTGCCATCAGTGATACTGGACTAGCGGGGCACACAGATACGCAGTATTTT. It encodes CAISDTGLAGHTDTQYF.

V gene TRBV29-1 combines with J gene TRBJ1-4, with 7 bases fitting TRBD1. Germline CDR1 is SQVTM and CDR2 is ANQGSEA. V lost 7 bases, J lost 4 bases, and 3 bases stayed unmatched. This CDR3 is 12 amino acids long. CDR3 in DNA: TGCAGCGCCGGGACAGTTAATGAAAAACTGTTTTTT. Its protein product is CSAGTVNEKLFF.

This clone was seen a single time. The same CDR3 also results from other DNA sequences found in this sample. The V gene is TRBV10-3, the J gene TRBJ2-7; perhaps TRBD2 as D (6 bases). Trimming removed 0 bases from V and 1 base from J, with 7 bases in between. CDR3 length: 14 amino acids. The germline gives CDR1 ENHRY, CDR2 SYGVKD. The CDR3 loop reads CAISESGGSYEQYF. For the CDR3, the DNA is TGTGCCATCAGTGAGTCGGGGGGATCCTACGAGCAGTACTTC.

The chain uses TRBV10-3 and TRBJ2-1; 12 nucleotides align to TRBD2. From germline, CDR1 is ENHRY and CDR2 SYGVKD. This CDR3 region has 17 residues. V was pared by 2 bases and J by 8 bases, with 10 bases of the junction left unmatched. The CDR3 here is CAISEPSRLAGGHEQFF. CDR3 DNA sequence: TGTGCCATCAGTGAGCCCAGTAGGCTAGCGGGGGGGCATGAGCAGTTCTTC.

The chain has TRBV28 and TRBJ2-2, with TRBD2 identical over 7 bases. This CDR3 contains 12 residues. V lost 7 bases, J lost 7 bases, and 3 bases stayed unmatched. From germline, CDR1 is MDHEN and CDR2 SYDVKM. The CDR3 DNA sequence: TGTGCCAGCACAAGCGGGGTCGGGGAGCTGTTTTTT. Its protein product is CASTSGVGELFF.

The CDR3: CASSPEQTGQSPLHF. The CDR3 nucleotides are TGCGCCAGCAGCCCAGAGCAGACAGGGCAATCACCCCTCCACTTT. The chain carries TRBV5-1 and TRBJ1-6; 7 bases fit TRBD1. The CDR3 totals 15 residues. Germline assignment: CDR1 SGHRS and CDR2 YFSETQ. Trimming removed 4 bases from V and 10 bases from J; junction bases left unmatched: 11.

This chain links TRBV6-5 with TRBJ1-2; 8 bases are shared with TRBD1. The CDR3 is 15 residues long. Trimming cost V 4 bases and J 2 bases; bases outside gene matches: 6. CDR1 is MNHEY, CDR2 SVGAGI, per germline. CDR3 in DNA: TGTGCCAGCAGTTCCGGACAGGGCGGCAACTATGGCTACACCTTC. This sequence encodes CASSSGQGGNYGYTF.

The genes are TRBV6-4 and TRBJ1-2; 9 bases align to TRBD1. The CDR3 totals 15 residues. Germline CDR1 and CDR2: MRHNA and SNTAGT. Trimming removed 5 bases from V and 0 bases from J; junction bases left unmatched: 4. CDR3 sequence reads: CASSRTGVANYGYTF. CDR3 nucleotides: TGTGCCAGCAGTCGGACAGGGGTAGCTAACTATGGCTACACCTTC.

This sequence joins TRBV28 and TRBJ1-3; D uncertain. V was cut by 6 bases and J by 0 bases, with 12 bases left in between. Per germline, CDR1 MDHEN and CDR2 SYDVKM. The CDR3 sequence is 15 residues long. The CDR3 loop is CASSNYRDSGNTIYF. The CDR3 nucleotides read TGTGCCAGCAGCAATTACAGAGACTCTGGAAACACCATATATTTT.